This T cell receptor beta chain was captured by sequencing in a study of graft-versus-host responses after intestinal transplantation. Study-level background: Once they had received anti-thymocyte globulin induction, all recipients took tacrolimus and steroids for around three years. Study-wide results and caveats: Among recipient marrow samples, GvH clones were found; some appeared first in ileum or blood.

In this sample, this clone turned up once. Antigen unknown. Profiling relied on immunoSEQ multiplex PCR, and the TCRdb table lists in-frame clones only, not all of them. The table includes more than 65,000 clones, roughly 94% detected once. CDR1 and CDR2 (germline): SGHTS, YDEGEE. CDR3 length: 10 amino acids. The ends were cut back, 2 bases at V and 8 bases at J, with 4 bases in the middle. This sequence originates from a human donor who received an intestinal transplant. The sequenced sample was unstimulated CD8+ T cells sorted from spleen or lymph node cells, obtained before intestinal transplant. J is TRBJ1-2 and V is TRBV5-8; the D is unclear. CDR3 DNA sequence: TGTGCCAGCAGCTTTTTAGGCTACACCTTC. Its protein product is CASSFLGYTF.